This T cell receptor (beta chain) was obtained from a study of T-cell reconstitution after alpha-beta-depleted transplantation in children. Germline V gene sequence: CDR1 MNHEY, CDR2 SMNVEV (reference sequence). J lost 3 bases, V lost 6 bases, and 7 bases had no gene match. This CDR3 has 15 amino acids. Using unique molecular identifiers, the investigators prepared the TCRbeta library. Using its own MiXCR run on the PCR reads, TCRdb lists one record per CDR3 protein. The data hold a few hundred thousand distinct CDR3 sequences, with roughly 13% observed a single time. The V call is TRBV27, the J call TRBJ1-5; TRBD1 aligns across 8 bases. This sequence was found in a human donor who donated a stem cell graft to a child with Fanconi anemia. The sample consisted of PBMCs, taken from the stem cell graft. The CDR3 sequence is CASRPTGALNQPQHF. The DNA of the CDR3 is TGTGCCAGCAGGCCGACAGGGGCCCTCAATCAGCCCCAGCATTTT.